The T cell receptor beta chain under discussion was sequenced for a study of Ad26.COV2.S vaccination and SARS-CoV-2 variants. Stated treatment: roughly 19 received Ad26.COV2.S at low or high dose, single or two shots; roughly five received placebo; per-sample allocation not given. Following the first vaccine or placebo injection, samples were taken on day 63. Only in-frame clones appear in the TCRdb table, and some are missing; sequencing was by immunoSEQ multiplex PCR. Of 350,000 to 400,000 clones in the sample, over 75% are singletons; the top ten hold over 1.5%. The germline gives CDR1 SGHKS, CDR2 YYEKEE (reference sequence). This CDR3 is 14 amino acids long. After removal of 4 bases from V and 5 bases from J, the junction contained 8 bases not matched to a gene.

This chain connects TRBV5-5 to TRBJ2-7, with 8 bases matching TRBD2. The clonotype was recovered from a person aged 18 to 65 who received the Ad26.COV2.S COVID-19 vaccine or a placebo. Material: peripheral blood, obtained in a trial of Ad26.COV2.S vaccine versus placebo. The chain's CDR3 is CASSPTSGSHEQYF. CDR3 bases: TGTGCCAGCAGCCCCACGAGCGGGAGCCACGAGCAGTACTTC.